This entry is about one T cell receptor beta chain. The germline gives CDR1 LNHDA, CDR2 SQIVND (reference sequence). CDR3 size: 15 residues. Between the trimmed V and J ends, which lost 5 bases and 4 bases, there was a span of 14 bases. The donor cohort consisted entirely of Caucasian adults residing in Nashville, Tennessee. The sample belongs to a study of shared clonotypes between healthy human individuals. The method was immunoSEQ multiplex PCR; TCRdb's version includes in-frame clones alone and lacks a portion of them. The table records 550,000 to 700,000 clones, around four fifths of them present only once.

This sequence joins TRBV19 and TRBJ1-4, with D possibly matching TRBD1 (5 bases). Sequencing was done on a sample of memory CD4+ T cells sorted from blood. The subset is: CD45RA-negative fraction. The TCR sequence derives from a woman aged 25 to 45 in good health. The chain's CDR3 is CASSSQGHVNEKLFF. As DNA, the CDR3 is TGTGCCAGTAGTTCGCAAGGACACGTTAATGAAAAACTGTTTTTT.